The 7 T cell receptor beta chains given below trace back to one sample, sequenced in a study of intratumoral heterogeneity in liver cancer. Libraries were prepared by immunoSEQ multiplex PCR; TCRdb keeps only in-frame clonotypes and omits some of them. The sample holds some 3,000 clones, around 75% seen once. Each tumour sample represents a distinct, spatially separated region of the hepatocellular carcinoma nodule. The sequenced sample was tumor tissue, obtained before any cancer treatment. Source of these receptors: a woman aged 70-85 years with hepatocellular carcinoma.

V usage is TRBV18 and J usage is TRBJ2-3; D is undetermined. Germline CDR1 reads KGHSH; CDR2 reads LQKENI. This CDR3 is 13 amino acids long. The ends were cut back, 3 bases at V and 5 bases at J, with 9 bases in the middle. The chain's CDR3 is CASSPPVEDTQYF. CDR3 in DNA: TGTGCCAGCTCACCCCCCGTCGAAGATACGCAGTATTTT.

The rearrangement links TRBV6-5 to TRBJ2-4; 7 bases fit TRBD2. Germline V gene lookup returns CDR1 MNHEY and CDR2 SVGAGI. The CDR3 runs to 14 residues. The V segment lost 2 bases and the J segment 6 bases; nucleotides outside the gene matches: 4. The CDR3 sequence is CASSYTGGANIQYF. Written as DNA, the CDR3 is TGTGCCAGCAGTTACACGGGGGGAGCAAACATTCAGTACTTC.

By frequency in the sample, this clone is large. V usage is TRBV7-8 and J usage is TRBJ2-7; 7 positions match TRBD1. V trimming: 1 base; J trimming: 2 bases; junction bases outside the gene matches: 11. Germline V CDR1 and CDR2: SGHVS, FQNEAQ. The CDR3 totals 17 residues. The CDR3 DNA is TGTGCCAGCAGCTTAGTGCCCAGGGGGAGAGGGGCCTACGAGCAGTACTTC. Amino acid sequence: CASSLVPRGRGAYEQYF.

V gene TRBV19 combines with J gene TRBJ1-6; 7 bases align to TRBD1. After removal of 3 bases from V and 10 bases from J, the junction contained 12 bases not matched to a gene. The CDR3 runs 16 residues. Germline assignment: CDR1 LNHDA and CDR2 SQIVND (reference sequence). The CDR3 sequence is CASSITGVEGKSPLHF. The CDR3 nucleotides read TGTGCCAGTAGTATCACAGGGGTAGAAGGAAAATCACCCCTCCACTTT.

This chain uses TRBV10-3 with TRBJ2-7, with D perhaps matching TRBD2 (6 bases). The ends were cut back, 8 bases at V and 6 bases at J, with 14 bases in the middle. This CDR3 has 12 residues. Germline assignment: CDR1 ENHRY and CDR2 SYGVKD. CDR3 nucleotide sequence: TGTGCCATCGGGCGGGGTCCCCCCGAGCAGTACTTC. It specifies CAIGRGPPEQYF.

The chain couples TRBV28 to TRBJ2-1, with 11 nucleotides matching TRBD2. The V gene end was trimmed by 7 bases and the J gene end by 7 bases; junction bases not matched to a gene: 21. The CDR3 contains 19 residues. Germline CDR1 is MDHEN and CDR2 is SYDVKM. CDR3 sequence reads: CASKSAAGLAGGLSNEQFF. The CDR3 nucleotides read TGTGCCAGCAAGAGCGCTGCGGGGCTAGCGGGAGGACTCTCTAATGAGCAGTTCTTC.

By its share, this clone is medium-sized. The J gene is TRBJ2-1, the V gene TRBV5-1; 9 bases are a match to TRBD1. CDR1 and CDR2 from the germline V gene are SGHRS and YFSETQ. Trimming took 10 bases from V and 8 from J; bases not matched to a gene: 13. The CDR3 runs to 14 residues. Here the CDR3 DNA reads TGCGCCCATACCACGGGACAGGGATGGTATGAGCAGTTCTTC. This codes for CAHTTGQGWYEQFF.